The next 6 T cell receptor beta chains were all read from a single sample in a study of OX40 agonist ivuxolimab in advanced cancers. Here immunoSEQ multiplex PCR was the method, and the copy in TCRdb shows in-frame clones only, minus some. The sample lists around 90,000 clones; around nine tenths were seen once. The sample in question was CD4+ or CD8+ T cells sorted from blood, obtained in a trial of the OX40 agonist ivuxolimab. These receptors came from an adult with an advanced solid tumor such as melanoma, head and neck, liver or kidney cancer.

The V gene is TRBV5-1, the J gene TRBJ2-1; 10 nucleotides line up with TRBD2. The CDR3 has 18 residues. V lost 4 bases and J lost 6; bases outside the gene matches: 16. Germline V CDR1 and CDR2: SGHRS, YFSETQ. CDR3 protein: CASSGMPGASGSFNEQFF. The CDR3 DNA is TGCGCCAGCAGCGGAATGCCAGGGGCTAGCGGGAGCTTCAATGAGCAGTTCTTC.

This rearrangement joins TRBV11-3 to TRBJ2-1, with D unclear. CDR3 size: 14 residues. Germline CDR1 is SGHNT and CDR2 is YENEEA. The V and J ends lost 4 bases and 7 bases respectively, with 14 bases between them. CDR3 in amino acids: CASSSEVGINEQFF. The DNA for the CDR3 is TGTGCCAGCAGCTCCGAGGTCGGAATAAATGAGCAGTTCTTC.

The genes are TRBV11-1 and TRBJ2-7; D is tentatively TRBD1 or TRBD2 (5 bases each). Germline assignment: CDR1 SGHAT and CDR2 FQDESV (reference sequence). V gave up 1 base and J gave up 6 bases, with 10 bases separating them. The CDR3 covers 13 residues. The CDR3 protein is CASSLDKGTEQYF. Here the CDR3 DNA reads TGTGCCAGCAGCTTAGATAAGGGGACCGAGCAGTACTTC. Full variable domain (rest looked up from reference TRBV11-1 and TRBJ2-7): EAEVAQSPRYKITEKSQAVAFWCDPISGHATLYWYRQILGQGPELLVQFQDESVVDDSQLPKDRFSAERLKGVDSTLKIQPAELGDSAMYLCASSLDKGTEQYFGPGTRLTVT.

The chain combines TRBV27 with TRBJ1-1; weak D call: TRBD1 (5 bases). This CDR3 spans 14 amino acids. With 5 bases removed from V and 7 bases from J, the gap between germline ends came to 17 bases. Per germline, CDR1 MNHEY and CDR2 SMNVEV (reference sequence). The CDR3 here is CASSKWGVKVEAFF. The CDR3 nucleotides are TGTGCCAGCAGTAAGTGGGGGGTCAAGGTTGAAGCTTTCTTT.

The chain links TRBV19 to TRBJ1-5; D might be TRBD1 (5 bases). CDR1 is LNHDA, CDR2 SQIVND, per germline (reference sequence). This CDR3 has 15 residues. The V gene lost 9 bases and the J gene lost 4 bases, with 19 bases spanning the gap. CDR3 in DNA: TGTGCCAGCACCTCCGGGGGAACGGCAAATCAGCCCCAGCATTTT. Protein product: CASTSGGTANQPQHF.

The chain employs TRBV18 and TRBJ2-7, with 7 bases lining up with TRBD2. The CDR3 covers 13 residues. Looked up from germline, CDR1 is KGHSH and CDR2 is LQKENI. V lost 3 bases and J lost 6; bases outside the gene matches: 5. The CDR3 DNA reads as TGTGCCAGCTCACCCTCTAGCGGCCCCGAGCAGTACTTC. It is translated as CASSPSSGPEQYF.